This TCR beta chain emerged from a study of PD-1 blockade in classical Hodgkin lymphoma. Findings and limits, study-wide: Lower baseline TCR diversity was reported for newly diagnosed patients than for healthy donors. The drivers behind the repertoire differences, possibly disease activity or prior therapy, remain undefined. The authors excluded patients who started nivolumab under 1 year after ASCT.

TCRdb's copy holds only in-frame clones and misses some; the assay was immunoSEQ multiplex PCR. The sample lists around 50,000 clones, under 80% occurring once. For this clone: Its specificity is unknown.

As for time point: cycle 4 day 1 (C4D1), after more than five weeks of nivolumab. After autologous stem cell transplantation all patients relapsed, and prior brentuximab vedotin exposure differed between cohorts. Trimming took 5 bases from V and 4 from J; bases not matched to a gene: 5. The CDR3 runs to 14 residues. Germline V CDR1 and CDR2: MNHEY, SMNVEV (reference sequence). The sequence derives from a human donor with classical Hodgkin lymphoma. V usage is TRBV27 and J usage is TRBJ2-1; 7 bases match TRBD1. This sample comprised peripheral blood mononuclear cells (PBMCs), obtained before the fourth cycle of nivolumab. The CDR3 coding sequence is TGTGCCAGCAGTACCCAGGGACAGTACAATGAGCAGTTCTTC. Its protein product is CASSTQGQYNEQFF.